The rows below give T cell receptor beta chains drawn from one sample of a study of blood T cell repertoires in COVID-19. Method: immunoSEQ multiplex PCR; TCRdb's copy keeps in-frame clones and lacks some. The sample yields 250,000 to 350,000 clones, around 86% seen once. The source material was peripheral blood. The receptors stem from a woman aged 25-40 years with active or convalescent COVID-19. Each CDR3 is given with its conserved first and last residue. D genes are given only for firm matches. Part of the rows lack a size; the others show once, few, many or a class for expanded clones.

NA	TRBV7-2	TRBJ2-6	NA	TGTGCCAGCAGCGTACAGGGTACCGGGGCCAACGTCCTGACTTTC	CASSVQGTGANVLTF
NA	TRBV4-3	TRBJ1-1	NA	TGCGCCAGCAGCCAAGAGCCCAGAATGAACACTGAAGCTTTCTTT	CASSQEPRMNTEAFF
NA	TRBV19	TRBJ2-5	NA	TGTGCCAGTAGAATGGGAGCAGGGGCCGGGGAGACCCAGTACTTC	CASRMGAGAGETQYF
NA	TRBV2	TRBJ1-3	NA	TGTGCCAGCAGACAAGAAGCTGGAAACACCATATATTTT	CASRQEAGNTIYF
TRBD1	TRBV5-1	TRBJ2-6	NA	TGCGCCAGCAGCCCTCAGGGGGTGGGGAACTCTGGGGCCAACGTCCTGACTTTC	CASSPQGVGNSGANVLTF
TRBD1	TRBV30	TRBJ1-1	NA	TGTGCCTGGAGTCCCGTCAGGACAGGGGAAGCTTTCTTT	CAWSPVRTGEAFF
TRBD1	TRBV7-3	TRBJ1-1	NA	TGTGCCAGCAGCTGGACAGGGGGCGGGAACACTGAAGCTTTCTTT	CASSWTGGGNTEAFF
TRBD1	TRBV7-2	TRBJ1-6	NA	TGTGCCAGCGCTAATCCGGGACAGGGGGGTTTGGGCAATTCACCCCTCCACTTT	CASANPGQGGLGNSPLHF
TRBD2	TRBV6-4	TRBJ2-3	once	TGTGCCAGCAGGGTTAGCGGGGGAAGCACAGATACGCAGTATTTT	CASRVSGGSTDTQYF
NA	TRBV11-3	TRBJ2-5	once	TGTGCCAGCAGCTTATATGGGGGGTCGCAAGAGACCCAGTACTTC	CASSLYGGSQETQYF
TRBD1	TRBV10-3	TRBJ1-5	NA	TGTGCCATCAGGGAGGAAGGGGGCGGTCAGCCCCAGCATTTT	CAIREEGGGQPQHF
NA	TRBV21-1	TRBJ1-5	once	TGTGCCATCCTCCCCGACCGGGACACCAATCAGCCCCAGCATTTT	CAILPDRDTNQPQHF
TRBD1	TRBV5-5	TRBJ2-1	NA	TGTGCCAGCAGCTTCCGGGACAGGGACAACAATGAGCAGTTCTTC	CASSFRDRDNNEQFF
TRBD1	TRBV7-8	TRBJ2-2	NA	TGTGCCAGCAGCTTACACCTACGACAGGGACAGAACACCGGGGAGCTGTTTTTT	CASSLHLRQGQNTGELFF
NA	TRBV7-3	TRBJ1-1	NA	TGTGCCAGCAGCTTAACGGACAGAGGGAACACTGAAGCTTTCTTT	CASSLTDRGNTEAFF
NA	TRBV18	TRBJ2-3	NA	TGTGCCAGCAGGGACTCAGGTACAGATACGCAGTATTTT	CASRDSGTDTQYF
NA	TRBV11-1	TRBJ2-1	NA	TGTGCCAGCAGCTTAGAAAACTGGGCCCATGAGCAGTTCTTC	CASSLENWAHEQFF
NA	TRBV3-1/TRBV3-2	TRBJ2-1	NA	TGTGCCAGCAGCCAAACGGGGGTCTACAATGAGCAGTTCTTC	CASSQTGVYNEQFF
TRBD1	TRBV2	TRBJ2-7	NA	TGTGCCAGCAGGGGACAGGGGATCCACGAGCAGTACTTC	CASRGQGIHEQYF
TRBD1	TRBV7-3	TRBJ2-1	NA	TGTGCCAGCAGCTTAACGTTAAGGGGGCATGAGCAGTTCTTC	CASSLTLRGHEQFF
NA	TRBV6-6	TRBJ2-2	NA	TGTGCCAGCACCATGGACACACTTAAAACCGGGGAGCTGTTTTTT	CASTMDTLKTGELFF
NA	TRBV5-1	TRBJ1-1	few	TGCGCCAGCAGCCGGGGGGAGGGATCGAGTACTGAAGCTTTCTTT	CASSRGEGSSTEAFF